This is a list of T cell receptor beta chains from one sample in a study of OX40 agonist ivuxolimab in advanced cancers. The table came from immunoSEQ multiplex PCR; TCRdb's copy has only in-frame clones and leaves some out. The sample lists about 36,000 clones, 65% to 80% occurring once. Specimen: CD4+ or CD8+ T cells sorted from blood, collected in a trial of the OX40 agonist ivuxolimab. These receptors all stem from an adult with an advanced solid tumor such as melanoma, head and neck, liver or kidney cancer. The CDR3 runs from the conserved cysteine through the conserved F or W. The order of the fields is J gene, V gene, CDR3 protein.

TRBJ2-7 TRBV7-8 CASSLGRPYEQYF
TRBJ2-3 TRBV28 CASNSWTSGLSTDTQYF
TRBJ2-2 TRBV7-9 CASSMVKGDTGELFF
TRBJ2-7 TRBV9 CASSVGRHRGDEQYF
TRBJ2-1 TRBV19 CASSAGQGVEQFF
TRBJ2-2 TRBV29-1 CSVEEGQPAGELFF
TRBJ2-1 TRBV14 CASSLDFPVSSYNEQFF
TRBJ1-5 TRBV5-1 CASSLAGGWQPQHF
. TRBV19 CASSRSGSYEQYF
TRBJ1-1 TRBV7-9 CASSLAAIEAFF
TRBJ1-5 TRBV18 CASSPLGDDQPQHF
TRBJ2-7 TRBV11-2 CASSPLNWQADYEQYF
TRBJ1-2 TRBV2 CASRGSTNYGYTF
TRBJ1-5 TRBV28 CASSSYGLGNQPQHF
TRBJ1-2 TRBV5-4 CASSFNQGDRGQDTF
TRBJ2-7 TRBV10-1 CASSSGTGANYEQYF
TRBJ1-1 TRBV28 CASSLWANTEAFF
TRBJ1-2 TRBV6-5 CASLGGISYGYTF
TRBJ2-7 TRBV30 CAWEGVKYEQYF
TRBJ1-6 TRBV10-2 CASSSGQNNSPLHF
TRBJ2-7 TRBV5-1 CANSFDQGSSYEQYF
TRBJ1-2 TRBV6-5 CASSQIGYGYTF
TRBJ2-1 TRBV6-1 CASSEDLSSYNEQFF
TRBJ2-5 TRBV30 CACGTYQETQYF
TRBJ2-5 TRBV14 CASSQGWETQYF
TRBJ2-3 TRBV5-1 CASSHRLDDTDTQYF
TRBJ2-7 TRBV9 CASSVEGQGGYEQYF
TRBJ2-5 TRBV13 CASRPEDGETQYF
TRBJ2-1 TRBV7-9 CASSPTGTGDPNEQFF
TRBJ1-1 TRBV6-5 CASSYSGVTEAFF
TRBJ1-2 TRBV5-1 CASSLVVGGGGYGYTF
TRBJ2-1 TRBV6-4 CASSARVVSSYNEQFF
TRBJ2-5 TRBV11-2 CASSLGPDQETQYF
TRBJ2-7 TRBV30 CAWSVGDLVDEQYF
TRBJ2-7 TRBV30 CAWGTGGPYEQYF
TRBJ2-1 TRBV29-1 CSGNRVPEQFF
TRBJ1-5 TRBV27 CASSFTLNQPQHF
TRBJ1-3 TRBV5-1 CASSLVAGGNTIYF
TRBJ2-6 TRBV5-5 CASFSSGANVLTF
TRBJ1-4 TRBV2 CASVLSGNEKLFF
TRBJ2-5 TRBV28 CASSFIEPDGTQYF
TRBJ2-3 TRBV5-4 CASSPTGQGFTDTQYF